This is a list of T cell receptor beta chains from one sample in a study of technical replicates of blood from four donors. Generated by immunoSEQ multiplex PCR, the TCRdb table keeps only in-frame clones and is missing some. The sample carries about 60,000 clones, approximately 92% recorded once. Sequencing used PBMCs. Receptors originate from a human donor in good health. Some clones in this sample may be carry-over from other donors' samples. Both conserved end residues are part of each CDR3. D genes are given only for firm matches. Size is stated for part of the rows, as once, few or many counts, or as a class when the clone is expanded.

v_call	j_call	clone_size	d_call	cdr3_aa	cdr3_nt
TRBV18	TRBJ1-1	once	.	CASSQLGGLDTEAFF	TGTGCCAGCTCACAATTGGGGGGGTTGGACACTGAAGCTTTCTTT
TRBV7-9	TRBJ2-2	.	TRBD1	CASSADRGISGELFF	TGTGCCAGCAGCGCGGACAGGGGGATATCCGGGGAGCTGTTTTTT
TRBV7-6	TRBJ2-2	.	TRBD2	CASSPRGSGGSNTGELFF	TGTGCCAGCAGCCCCCGGGGTAGCGGGGGTAGCAACACCGGGGAGCTGTTTTTT
TRBV27	TRBJ2-1	once	TRBD2	CASSPWTSGDNEQFF	TGTGCCAGCAGTCCGTGGACTAGCGGGGACAATGAGCAGTTCTTC
TRBV7-9	TRBJ2-1	.	TRBD2	CASSRPASGTGEQFF	TGTGCCAGCAGCAGACCGGCTAGCGGGACCGGTGAGCAGTTCTTC
TRBV11-1	TRBJ2-7	.	TRBD2	CASTTGRGAHEQYF	TGTGCCAGCACCACGGGGAGGGGCGCCCACGAGCAGTACTTC
TRBV7-2	TRBJ2-3	.	.	CASSQDRPPDTQYF	TGTGCCAGCAGCCAAGACAGACCCCCGGATACGCAGTATTTT
TRBV4-2	TRBJ2-5	once	TRBD2	CASSTGTSGMETQYF	TGTGCCAGCAGCACCGGGACTAGCGGGATGGAGACCCAGTACTTC
TRBV7-9	TRBJ2-1	few	TRBD1	CASSPLPQGAPHEQFF	TGTGCCAGCAGCCCGCTTCCCCAGGGGGCGCCGCATGAGCAGTTCTTC
TRBV18	TRBJ2-7	.	.	CASSSSEVYEQYF	TGTGCCAGCTCATCCTCTGAGGTGTACGAGCAGTACTTC
TRBV4-2	TRBJ2-2	.	TRBD2	CASSQDGTSGGAGTGELFF	TGTGCCAGCAGCCAAGATGGGACTAGCGGGGGGGCGGGCACCGGGGAGCTGTTTTTT
TRBV21-1	TRBJ2-7	.	.	CAKDGGQEVPEQYF	TGTGCCAAGGATGGAGGACAGGAAGTCCCCGAGCAGTACTTC
TRBV4-3	TRBJ1-3	.	.	CASSQYNGGSGNTIYF	TGCGCCAGCAGCCAATACAATGGGGGGTCCGGAAACACCATATATTTT
TRBV7-8	TRBJ2-7	.	.	CASSPVGSSYEQYF	TGTGCCAGCAGCCCAGTGGGCAGCTCCTACGAGCAGTACTTC
TRBV7-3	TRBJ2-5	.	.	CASSLRGGTGGGVQETQYF	TGTGCCAGCAGCCTCAGGGGGGGGACAGGAGGAGGGGTACAAGAGACCCAGTACTTC
TRBV2	TRBJ2-7	.	TRBD2	CASIGTSGTYEQYF	TGTGCCAGCATCGGGACTAGCGGAACCTACGAGCAGTACTTC
TRBV30	TRBJ2-7	.	TRBD2	CAWALGAGGGEQYF	TGTGCCTGGGCCTTGGGAGCGGGGGGCGGTGAGCAGTACTTC
TRBV27	TRBJ2-1	.	TRBD2	CASSFERGRGPLQFF	TGTGCCAGCAGTTTTGAGCGGGGGCGAGGACCTCTGCAGTTCTTC
TRBV30	TRBJ1-1	.	.	CAVDPGVVEAFF	TGTGCCGTAGATCCCGGGGTTGTTGAAGCTTTCTTT
TRBV18	TRBJ2-1	.	TRBD2	CASSPPSGVHNEQFF	TGTGCCAGCTCACCACCTAGCGGGGTACACAATGAGCAGTTCTTC
TRBV29-1	TRBJ2-1	.	.	CSVEVSYRADEQFF	TGCAGCGTTGAAGTATCGTACAGGGCCGATGAGCAGTTCTTC
TRBV6-1	TRBJ2-5	.	TRBD2	CASSEPPGGGAGETQYF	TGTGCCAGCAGTGAACCCCCGGGCGGGGGGGCTGGGGAGACCCAGTACTTC
TRBV7-9	TRBJ1-5	.	.	CASSISAGGNQPQHF	TGTGCCAGCAGCATTTCCGCGGGTGGCAATCAGCCCCAGCATTTT
TRBV18	TRBJ1-1	once	.	CASSPDRQTEAFF	TGTGCCAGCTCACCCGACAGGCAGACTGAAGCTTTCTTT
TRBV5-8	TRBJ1-6	.	TRBD1	CASSRDRDSPLHF	TGTGCCAGCAGCCGGGACAGAGATTCACCCCTCCACTTT
TRBV30	TRBJ2-7	.	.	CAWRKDTSSYEQYF	TGTGCCTGGAGGAAAGACACTAGCTCCTACGAGCAGTACTTC